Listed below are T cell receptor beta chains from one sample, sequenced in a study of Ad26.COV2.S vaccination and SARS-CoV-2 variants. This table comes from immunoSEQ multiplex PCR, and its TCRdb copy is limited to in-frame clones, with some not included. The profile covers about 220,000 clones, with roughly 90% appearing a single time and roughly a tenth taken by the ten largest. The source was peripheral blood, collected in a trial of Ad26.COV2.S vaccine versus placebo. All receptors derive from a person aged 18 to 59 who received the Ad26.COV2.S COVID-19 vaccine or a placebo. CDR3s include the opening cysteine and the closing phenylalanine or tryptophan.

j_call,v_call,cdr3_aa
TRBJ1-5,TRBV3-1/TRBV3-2,CASSQDPQGHQPQHF
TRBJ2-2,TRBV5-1,CASSLGLAGYTGELFF
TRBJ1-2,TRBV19,CASSNAGSGQGYYGYTF
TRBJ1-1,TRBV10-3,CAISESASLVTEAFF
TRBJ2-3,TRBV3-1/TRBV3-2,CASSYTADTQYF
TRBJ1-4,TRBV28,CASRGLGEKLFF
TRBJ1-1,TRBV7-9,CASTPPGTEAFF
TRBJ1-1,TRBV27,CASRSTANTEAFF
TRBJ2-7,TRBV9,CASSVGLSGGDEQYF
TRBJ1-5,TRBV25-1,CASSEGAQNQPQHF
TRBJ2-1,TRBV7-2,CASSLGNEQFF
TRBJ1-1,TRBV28,CASSLLTPQYEAFF
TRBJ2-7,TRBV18,CASSPGLGSYEQYF
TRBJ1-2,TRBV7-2,CASSPGQGALNYGYTF
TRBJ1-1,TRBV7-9,CASSLGRLANTEAFF